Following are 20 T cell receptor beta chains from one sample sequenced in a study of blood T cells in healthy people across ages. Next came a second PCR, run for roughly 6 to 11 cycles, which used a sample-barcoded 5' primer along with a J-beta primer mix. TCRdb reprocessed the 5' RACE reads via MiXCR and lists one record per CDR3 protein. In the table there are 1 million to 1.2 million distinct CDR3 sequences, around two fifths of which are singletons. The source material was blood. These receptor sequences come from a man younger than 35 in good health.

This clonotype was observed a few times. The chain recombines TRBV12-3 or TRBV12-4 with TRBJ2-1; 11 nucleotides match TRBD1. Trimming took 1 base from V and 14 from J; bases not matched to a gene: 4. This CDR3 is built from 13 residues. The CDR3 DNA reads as TGTGCCAGCAGTTTAGGGACAGGGGGCGATGAGTTCTTC. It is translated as CASSLGTGGDEFF.

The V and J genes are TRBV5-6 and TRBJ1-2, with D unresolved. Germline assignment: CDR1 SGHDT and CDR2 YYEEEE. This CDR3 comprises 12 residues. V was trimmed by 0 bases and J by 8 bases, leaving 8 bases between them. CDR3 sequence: CASSLEERGYTF. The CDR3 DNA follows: TGTGCCAGCAGCTTGGAGGAGCGCGGCTACACCTTC. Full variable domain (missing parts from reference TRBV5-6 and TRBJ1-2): DAGVTQSPTHLIKTRGQQVTLRCSPKSGHDTVSWYQQALGQGPQFIFQYYEEEERQRGNFPDRFSGHQFPNYSSELNVNALLLGDSALYLCASSLEERGYTFGSGTRLTVV.

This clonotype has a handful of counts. In DNA, the CDR3 is TGTGCCAGCAGTGAGGAATTAGGCGAGCAGTACTTC. Translated, it gives CASSEELGEQYF. J is TRBJ2-5 and V is TRBV2; D gene ambiguous. Gene TRBJ2-7 matches the end of the DNA better, so the J call may be wrong. CDR1 and CDR2 from the germline V gene are SNHLY and FYNNEI. The CDR3 consists of 12 residues.

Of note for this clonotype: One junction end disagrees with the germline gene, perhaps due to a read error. CDR3 loop: CTSSSDRGLETQYF. Written as DNA, the CDR3 is TGTACCAGCAGTTCCGACAGGGGGCTAGAGACCCAGTACTTC. This chain uses TRBV6-2 or TRBV6-3 with TRBJ2-5; 10 bases are shared with TRBD1. From germline, CDR1 is MNHEY and CDR2 SVGEGT. CDR3 length: 14 residues.

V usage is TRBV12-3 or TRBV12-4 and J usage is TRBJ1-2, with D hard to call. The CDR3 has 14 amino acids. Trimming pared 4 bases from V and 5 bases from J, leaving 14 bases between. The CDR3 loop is CASSSTTPRYGYTF. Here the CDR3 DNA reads TGTGCCAGCAGTTCAACGACCCCTCGGTATGGCTACACCTTC.

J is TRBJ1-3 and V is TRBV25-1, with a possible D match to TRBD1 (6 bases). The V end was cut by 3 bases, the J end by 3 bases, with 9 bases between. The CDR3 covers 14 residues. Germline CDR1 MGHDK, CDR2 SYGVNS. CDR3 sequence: CASSDRGNGNTIYF. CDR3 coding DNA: TGTGCCAGCAGTGACAGGGGAAATGGAAACACCATATATTTT.

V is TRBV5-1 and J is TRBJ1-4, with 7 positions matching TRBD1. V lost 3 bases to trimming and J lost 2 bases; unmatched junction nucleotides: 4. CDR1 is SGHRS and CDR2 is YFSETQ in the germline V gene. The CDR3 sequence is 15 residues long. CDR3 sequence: CASSSDRATNEKLFF. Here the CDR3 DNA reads TGCGCCAGCAGCTCCGACAGGGCTACTAATGAAAAACTGTTTTTT.

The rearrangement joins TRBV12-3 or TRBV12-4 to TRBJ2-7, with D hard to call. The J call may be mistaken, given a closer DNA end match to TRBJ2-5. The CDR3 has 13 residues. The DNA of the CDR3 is TGTGCCAGCAGTTTAGGACACAGAGAGACCCAGTACTTC. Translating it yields CASSLGHRETQYF.

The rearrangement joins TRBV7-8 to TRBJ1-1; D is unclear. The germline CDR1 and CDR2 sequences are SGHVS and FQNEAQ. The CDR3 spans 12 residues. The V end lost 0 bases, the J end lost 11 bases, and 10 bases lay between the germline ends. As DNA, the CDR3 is TGTGCCAGCAGCTTAGCGAACTTCCCTGCTTTCTTT. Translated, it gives CASSLANFPAFF.

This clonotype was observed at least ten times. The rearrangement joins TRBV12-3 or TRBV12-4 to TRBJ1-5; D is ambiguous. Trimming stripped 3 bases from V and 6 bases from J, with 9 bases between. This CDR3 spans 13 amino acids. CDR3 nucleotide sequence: TGTGCCAGCAGTTTTGCCCAAACTCAGCCCCAGCATTTT. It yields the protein CASSFAQTQPQHF.

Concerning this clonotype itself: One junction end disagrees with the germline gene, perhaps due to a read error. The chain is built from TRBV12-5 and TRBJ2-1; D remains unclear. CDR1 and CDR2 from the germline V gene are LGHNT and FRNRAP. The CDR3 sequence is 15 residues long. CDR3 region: CASGLGGSSYNGQFF. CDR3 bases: TGTGCTAGTGGTTTGGGCGGAAGCTCCTACAATGGGCAGTTCTTC.

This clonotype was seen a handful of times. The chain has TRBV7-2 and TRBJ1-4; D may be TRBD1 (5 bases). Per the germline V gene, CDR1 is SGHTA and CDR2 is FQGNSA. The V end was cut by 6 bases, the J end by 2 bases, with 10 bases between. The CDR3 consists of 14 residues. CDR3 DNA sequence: TGTGCCAGCAGGGCACAGGAGACTAATGAAAAACTGTTTTTT. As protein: CASRAQETNEKLFF.

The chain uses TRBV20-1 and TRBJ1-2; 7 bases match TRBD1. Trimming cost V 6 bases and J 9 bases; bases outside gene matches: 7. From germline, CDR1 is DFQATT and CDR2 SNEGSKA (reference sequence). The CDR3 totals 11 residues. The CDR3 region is CSAERTGRYTF. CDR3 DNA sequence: TGCAGTGCCGAAAGGACAGGTCGCTACACCTTC.

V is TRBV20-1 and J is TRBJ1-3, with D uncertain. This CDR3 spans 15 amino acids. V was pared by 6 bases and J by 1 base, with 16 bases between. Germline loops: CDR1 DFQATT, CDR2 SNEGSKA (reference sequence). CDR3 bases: TGCAGTGCCACACCTTCCCCGGATTCTGGAAACACCATATATTTT. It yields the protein CSATPSPDSGNTIYF.

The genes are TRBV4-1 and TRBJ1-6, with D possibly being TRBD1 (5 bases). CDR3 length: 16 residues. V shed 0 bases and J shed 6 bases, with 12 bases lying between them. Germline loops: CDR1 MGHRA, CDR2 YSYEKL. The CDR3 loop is CASSQDGAVPNSPLHF. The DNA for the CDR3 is TGCGCCAGCAGCCAAGATGGGGCGGTACCTAATTCACCCCTCCACTTT.

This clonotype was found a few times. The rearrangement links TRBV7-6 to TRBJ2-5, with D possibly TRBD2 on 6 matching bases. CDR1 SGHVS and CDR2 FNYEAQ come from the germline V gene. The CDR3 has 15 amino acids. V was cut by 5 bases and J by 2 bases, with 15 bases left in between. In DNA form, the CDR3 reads TGTGCCAGCAGCGTTATGGGGGGTAGTCAAGAGACCCAGTACTTC. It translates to CASSVMGGSQETQYF.

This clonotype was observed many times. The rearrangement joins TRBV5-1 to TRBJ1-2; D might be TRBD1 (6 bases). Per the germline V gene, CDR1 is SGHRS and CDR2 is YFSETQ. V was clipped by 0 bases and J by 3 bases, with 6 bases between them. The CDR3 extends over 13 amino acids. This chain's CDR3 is CASSLAGDYGYTF. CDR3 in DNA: TGCGCCAGCAGCTTGGCAGGGGACTATGGCTACACCTTC.

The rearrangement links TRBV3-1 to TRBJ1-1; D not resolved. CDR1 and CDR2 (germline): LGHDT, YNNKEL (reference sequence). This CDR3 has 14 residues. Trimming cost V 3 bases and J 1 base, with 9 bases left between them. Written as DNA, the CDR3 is TGTGCCAGCAGCCAGAGCTTGGGGAACACTGAAGCTTTCTTT. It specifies CASSQSLGNTEAFF.

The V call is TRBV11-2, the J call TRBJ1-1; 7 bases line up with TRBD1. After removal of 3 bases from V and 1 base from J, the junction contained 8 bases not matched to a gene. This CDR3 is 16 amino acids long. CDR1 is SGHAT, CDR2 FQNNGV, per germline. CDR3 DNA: TGTGCCAGCAGCTTTTGGACAGGAGGGAGGAACACTGAAGCTTTCTTT. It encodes CASSFWTGGRNTEAFF. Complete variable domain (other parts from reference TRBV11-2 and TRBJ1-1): EAGVAQSPRYKIIEKRQSVAFWCNPISGHATLYWYQQILGQGPKLLIQFQNNGVVDDSQLPKDRFSAERLKGVDSTLKIQPAKLEDSAVYLCASSFWTGGRNTEAFFGQGTRLTVV.

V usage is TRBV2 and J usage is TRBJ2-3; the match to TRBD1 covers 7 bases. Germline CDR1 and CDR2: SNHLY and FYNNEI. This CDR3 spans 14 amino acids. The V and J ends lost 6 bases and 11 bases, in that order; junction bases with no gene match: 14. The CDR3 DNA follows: TGTGCCAGCAGGACATGCAACGGGCCAGGGGGGCAGTATTTT. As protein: CASRTCNGPGGQYF.